The 19 T cell receptor beta chains in this list originate from one sample, sequenced in a study of vaccination effects on CD4 cells after COVID-19. These TCRs are of unknown antigen specificity. Clones were read by immunoSEQ multiplex PCR, and TCRdb kept only the in-frame ones, dropping some. This sample yields around 30,000 clones, of which roughly 71% are seen a single time; less than 20% belongs to the top ten. Under the ViraFEST assay, PBMC were stimulated with viral peptide pools so that antigen-specific CD4+ T cells expanded. Sequencing was performed afterwards. Cultured cells yielded isolated CD4+ T cells after 10 to 11 days. From March to December 2020, the person had a SARS-CoV-2 infection that was confirmed by PCR. The sample was CD4+ T cells from PBMCs cultured with SARS-CoV-2 spike peptides, taken before COVID-19 vaccination. Source of these receptors: a human donor who had a prior SARS-CoV-2 infection.

This rearrangement joins TRBV5-6 to TRBJ1-2; D gene unclear. Germline values: CDR1 SGHDT, CDR2 YYEEEE. Trimming shortened V by 2 bases and J by 4 bases, and 9 bases separated the two germline ends. The CDR3 consists of 13 residues. The CDR3 DNA reads TGTGCCAGCAGCTTCACCCCCCCCTATGGCTACACCTTC. Amino acids: CASSFTPPYGYTF.

V is TRBV15 and J is TRBJ2-3, with D tentatively TRBD1 or TRBD2 (5 bases each). V was clipped by 5 bases and J by 1 base, with 13 bases between them. The CDR3 runs to 15 residues. The germline V gene encodes CDR1 LNHNV and CDR2 YYDKDF (reference sequence). CDR3: CATSPDRGGTDTQYF. CDR3 DNA: TGTGCCACCAGCCCTGACCGAGGGGGCACAGATACGCAGTATTTT.

The chain links TRBV5-1 to TRBJ1-4; unclear D gene. The CDR3 is 13 residues long. The ends were cut back, 3 bases at V and 0 bases at J, with 3 bases in the middle. Germline CDR1 SGHRS, CDR2 YFSETQ. CDR3 coding DNA: TGCGCCAGCAGCTGGACAACTAATGAAAAACTGTTTTTT. This codes for CASSWTTNEKLFF. The whole variable domain, remainder taken from reference TRBV5-1 and TRBJ1-4, is KAGVTQTPRYLIKTRGQQVTLSCSPISGHRSVSWYQQTPGQGLQFLFEYFSETQRNKGNFPGRFSGRQFSNSRSEMNVSTLELGDSALYLCASSWTTNEKLFFGSGTQLSVL.

The gene calls are TRBV10-3 and TRBJ1-1, with D perhaps TRBD1 (5 bases). Germline CDR1 and CDR2: ENHRY and SYGVKD. V shed 3 bases and J shed 4 bases, with 21 bases lying between them. The CDR3 contains 17 residues. This CDR3 reads CAISDNIQPRQSTEAFF. The DNA of the CDR3 is TGTGCCATCAGTGACAATATACAACCAAGACAGAGCACTGAAGCTTTCTTT.

This sequence joins TRBV18 and TRBJ1-2; maybe TRBD1 (6 bases). The ends were cut back, 2 bases at V and 7 bases at J, with 11 bases in the middle. Germline V CDR1 and CDR2: KGHSH, LQKENI. This CDR3 comprises 13 residues. CDR3 residues: CASSPRAGVGYTF. Here the CDR3 DNA reads TGTGCCAGCTCACCAAGGGCAGGGGTTGGCTACACCTTC.

This clone is a singleton in its sample. CDR3 sequence: CASSQEGRRDSGNEQFF. The CDR3 coding sequence is TGTGCCAGCAGCCAAGAAGGTCGGCGGGACTCGGGGAATGAGCAGTTCTTC. The chain couples TRBV4-2 to TRBJ2-1; D may be TRBD2 (6 bases). The CDR3 consists of 17 residues. V shed 0 bases and J shed 7 bases, with 19 bases lying between them. Germline CDR1 and CDR2: LGHNA and YNFKEQ.

The rearrangement uses TRBV19 and TRBJ1-3, with 7 nucleotides matching TRBD1. The germline CDR1 and CDR2 sequences are LNHDA and SQIVND (reference sequence). The CDR3 consists of 17 residues. J lost 1 base, V lost 7 bases, and 13 bases had no gene match. The CDR3, as DNA: TGTGCCAGTAAGGGGGGGGACGGACAGGCTTCTGGAAACACCATATATTTT. Translated: CASKGGDGQASGNTIYF. The variable domain in full, with the rest retrieved from reference TRBV19 and TRBJ1-3, is DGGITQSPKYLFRKEGQNVTLSCEQNLNHDAMYWYRQDPGQGLRLIYYSQIVNDFQKGDIAEGYSVSREKKESFPLTVTSAQKNPTAFYLCASKGGDGQASGNTIYFGEGSWLTVV.

This clone was seen only once. V gene TRBV5-4 combines with J gene TRBJ2-5; 14 positions match TRBD2. Germline V gene data show CDR1 as SGHNT and CDR2 as YYREEE (reference sequence). This CDR3 spans 16 amino acids. Trimming removed 3 bases from V and 4 bases from J; junction bases left unmatched: 5. The CDR3 protein is CASSSRGTSGGETQYF. The CDR3 region has the DNA TGTGCCAGCAGCTCAAGGGGGACTAGCGGGGGAGAGACCCAGTACTTC.

This chain connects TRBV20-1 to TRBJ1-2, with D possibly being TRBD1 (6 bases). This CDR3 comprises 13 residues. Germline values: CDR1 DFQATT, CDR2 SNEGSKA (reference sequence). Trimming took 4 bases from V and 4 from J, leaving 13 bases between them. The CDR3 is CSANEGGLYGYTF. The CDR3, as DNA: TGCAGTGCTAATGAGGGGGGTCTCTATGGCTACACCTTC.

The V and J genes are TRBV27 and TRBJ2-5; 16 bases align to TRBD2. From germline, CDR1 is MNHEY and CDR2 SMNVEV (reference sequence). The CDR3 totals 16 residues. The trim removed 5 bases at V and 5 bases at J, leaving 5 bases unmatched. CDR3 sequence: CASSPGLAGGRETQYF. The CDR3 bases are TGTGCCAGCAGTCCGGGACTAGCGGGGGGGCGGGAGACCCAGTACTTC.

The chain is built from TRBV7-2 and TRBJ2-7; 9 nucleotides line up with TRBD2. The V gene end was trimmed by 0 bases and the J gene end by 3 bases; junction bases not matched to a gene: 6. CDR3 length equals 16 residues. Germline V gives CDR1 SGHTA, CDR2 FQGNSA. In DNA form, the CDR3 reads TGTGCCAGCAGCTTAGCGGGTAGCGGGGGAATCTACGAGCAGTACTTC. Protein sequence: CASSLAGSGGIYEQYF.

The gene calls are TRBV19 and TRBJ1-1; weak D call: TRBD1 (5 bases). V was shortened by 0 bases and J by 1 base, with 9 bases between the two germline ends. This CDR3 comprises 15 residues. In germline, CDR1 is LNHDA, CDR2 SQIVND (reference sequence). CDR3 protein: CASSIEHQGNTEAFF. Here the CDR3 DNA reads TGTGCCAGTAGTATAGAACACCAGGGGAACACTGAAGCTTTCTTT.

The chain has TRBV5-1 and TRBJ1-4, with D unresolved. V lost 4 bases, J lost 4 bases, and 8 bases lay in between. Germline CDR1 and CDR2: SGHRS and YFSETQ. The CDR3 runs 13 residues. As DNA, the CDR3 is TGCGCCAGCAGCGATCGGTTTAATGAAAAACTGTTTTTT. It specifies CASSDRFNEKLFF.

This chain joins TRBV29-1 and TRBJ2-7, with D possibly being TRBD2 (5 bases). The CDR3 contains 13 residues. Germline lookup yields CDR1 SQVTM and CDR2 ANQGSEA. V was shortened by 4 bases and J by 1 base, with 11 bases between the two germline ends. The CDR3 loop is CSVATVASYEQYF. CDR3 nucleotide sequence: TGCAGCGTTGCAACGGTAGCGTCCTACGAGCAGTACTTC.

This clone was counted only a few times. This rearrangement joins TRBV4-1 to TRBJ1-2; D perhaps matches TRBD1 (6 bases). V lost 1 base and J 8 bases, leaving 14 bases between the germline ends. The CDR3 spans 14 residues. Germline CDR1 reads MGHRA; CDR2 reads YSYEKL. The CDR3 sequence: CASSQGRRGGGYTF. In nucleotides, the CDR3 is TGCGCCAGCAGCCAAGGGCGCCGAGGGGGAGGCTACACCTTC.

Here the CDR3 DNA reads TGTGCCAGCAGCGAAGACAGGGGCGCTGGAAACACCATATATTTT. It is translated as CASSEDRGAGNTIYF. This rearrangement joins TRBV9 to TRBJ1-3, with 8 bases identical to TRBD1. V lost 3 bases to trimming and J lost 2 bases; unmatched junction nucleotides: 4. The germline V gene encodes CDR1 SGDLS and CDR2 YYNGEE. CDR3 length: 15 residues.

This clone has a handful of counts. The chain uses TRBV2 and TRBJ1-5, with D perhaps matching TRBD1 (5 bases). V lost 3 bases to trimming and J lost 1 base, with 7 bases between them. The germline gives CDR1 SNHLY, CDR2 FYNNEI. CDR3 length: 14 amino acids. In DNA form, the CDR3 reads TGTGCCAGCAGTGAGGGGCAGAGCAATCAGCCCCAGCATTTT. Its translation: CASSEGQSNQPQHF.

The chain combines TRBV12-3 or TRBV12-4 with TRBJ2-3; tentative D call: TRBD1 (6 bases). V lost 8 bases to trimming and J lost 3 bases, with 12 bases between them. The CDR3 sequence is 13 residues long. CDR3 coding DNA: TGTGCCAGCCTCGGACAGATAACAGATACGCAGTATTTT. Translated, it gives CASLGQITDTQYF.

The chain joins TRBV4-2 to TRBJ2-7, with D maybe TRBD2 (6 bases). The CDR3 is 15 residues long. CDR1 and CDR2 (germline): LGHNA, YNFKEQ. Trimming took 1 base from V and 2 from J, leaving 12 bases between them. The CDR3 here is CASSQVQDYAYEQYF. The CDR3 nucleotides are TGTGCCAGCAGCCAAGTTCAGGACTATGCCTACGAGCAGTACTTC.